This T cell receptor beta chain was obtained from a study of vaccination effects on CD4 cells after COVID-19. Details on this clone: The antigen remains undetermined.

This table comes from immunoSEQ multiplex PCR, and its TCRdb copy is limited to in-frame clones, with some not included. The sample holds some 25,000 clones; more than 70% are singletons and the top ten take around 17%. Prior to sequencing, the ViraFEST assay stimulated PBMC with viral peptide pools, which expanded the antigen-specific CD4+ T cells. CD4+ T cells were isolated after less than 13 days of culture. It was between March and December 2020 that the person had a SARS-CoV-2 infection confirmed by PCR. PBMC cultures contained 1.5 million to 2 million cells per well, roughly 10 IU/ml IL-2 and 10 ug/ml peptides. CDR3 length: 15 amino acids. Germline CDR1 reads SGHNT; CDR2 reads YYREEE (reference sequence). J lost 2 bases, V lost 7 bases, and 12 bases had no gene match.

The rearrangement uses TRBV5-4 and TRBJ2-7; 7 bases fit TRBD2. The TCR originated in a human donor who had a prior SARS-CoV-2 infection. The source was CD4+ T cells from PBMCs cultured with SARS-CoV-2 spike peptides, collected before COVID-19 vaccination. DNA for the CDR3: TGTGCCAGCGGCCCGCCGGGAGGCCTTACCTACGAGCAGTACTTC. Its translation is CASGPPGGLTYEQYF.